This TCR beta chain was observed in a study of blood T cell repertoires in COVID-19. The overall study: There were acute and convalescent COVID-19 samples, and they came from the United States, Italy and Spain. Nucleic acid was either cDNA or gDNA, and it came from T cells, B-cell-depleted T cells, or PBMCs.

This clone was counted a few times. V gave up 8 bases and J gave up 3 bases; unmatched junction bases: 3. CDR1 and CDR2 (germline): LNHDA, SQIVND (reference sequence). The CDR3 is 14 amino acids. Measured with immunoSEQ multiplex PCR; TCRdb has only the in-frame clones, and not every one. The sample yields about 140,000 clones, under 80% seen once. The sequence came from a man at least 80 years old with acute or convalescent COVID-19. The specimen was peripheral blood. The genes are TRBV19 and TRBJ2-1, with 11 bases lining up with TRBD1. The CDR3 reads CASGTGGGYNEQFF. The CDR3 DNA reads TGTGCCAGTGGGACAGGGGGAGGCTACAATGAGCAGTTCTTC.